These 9 T cell receptor beta chains originate from one sample sequenced in a study of blood T cell repertoires in COVID-19. Profiled with immunoSEQ multiplex PCR; TCRdb holds only in-frame clones, not every one. This repertoire shows about 250,000 clones, 89% found once; its top ten account for about 4.6%. The sequencing sample was made of peripheral blood. These receptors were taken from a woman aged 40-49 years who had recovered from COVID-19.

This chain connects TRBV28 to TRBJ1-6; no clear D. The germline V gene has CDR1 MDHEN and CDR2 SYDVKM. The CDR3 consists of 14 residues. The V and J ends lost 3 bases and 7 bases respectively, with 10 bases between them. DNA of the CDR3: TGTGCCAGCAGTTTGCGGGCTGCAAATTCACCCCTCCACTTT. It specifies CASSLRAANSPLHF. The full variable domain, with the rest looked up from reference TRBV28 and TRBJ1-6, is DVKVTQSSRYLVKRTGEKVFLECVQDMDHENMFWYRQDPGLGLRLIYFSYDVKMKEKGDIPEGYSVSREKKERFSLILESASTNQTSMYLCASSLRAANSPLHFGNGTRLTVT.

The genes are TRBV27 and TRBJ1-2; D unclear. The germline V gene has CDR1 MNHEY and CDR2 SMNVEV (reference sequence). The V gene lost 5 bases and the J gene lost 4 bases, with 17 bases spanning the gap. The CDR3 is 15 amino acids. CDR3 nucleotide sequence: TGTGCCAGCAGTGGAGCGCATAGAGACGTCTATGGCTACACCTTC. It is translated as CASSGAHRDVYGYTF.

V is TRBV15 and J is TRBJ2-7; possibly TRBD1 for D (5 bases). CDR3 length: 13 residues. Germline V lookup: CDR1 LNHNV, CDR2 YYDKDF (reference sequence). V dropped 5 bases and J dropped 3 bases, with 11 bases sitting between them. The CDR3 DNA reads as TGTGCCACCAGCCTTGGACACAACTACGAGCAGTACTTC. Protein sequence: CATSLGHNYEQYF.

The chain recombines TRBV27 with TRBJ2-1, with 7 bases aligning to TRBD2. Per germline, CDR1 MNHEY and CDR2 SMNVEV (reference sequence). The CDR3 totals 14 residues. J lost 2 bases, V lost 3 bases, and 1 base had no gene match. The CDR3 loop is CASSLGGTYNEQFF. The CDR3, as DNA: TGTGCCAGCAGTTTGGGAGGGACCTACAATGAGCAGTTCTTC.

This chain joins TRBV20-1 and TRBJ2-5, with D perhaps TRBD1 (5 bases). Germline CDR1 reads DFQATT; CDR2 reads SNEGSKA (reference sequence). Trimming pared 7 bases from V and 9 bases from J, leaving 15 bases between. The CDR3 extends over 11 amino acids. CDR3 loop: CSVAGSEAQYF. CDR3 in DNA: TGCAGTGTTGCAGGGTCCGAGGCCCAGTACTTC.

The chain links TRBV6-2 or TRBV6-3 to TRBJ1-2; D might be TRBD1 (6 bases). The CDR3 totals 14 residues. CDR1 MNHEY and CDR2 SVGEGT come from the germline V gene. Trimming stripped 6 bases from V and 4 bases from J, with 15 bases between. The CDR3: CASSEGVPPYGYTF. The CDR3 nucleotides read TGTGCCAGCAGCGAGGGGGTCCCGCCCTATGGCTACACCTTC.

V usage is TRBV30 and J usage is TRBJ2-7; tentative D call: TRBD2 (6 bases). Germline CDR1 GTSNPN, CDR2 SVGIG (reference sequence). Trimming left V 2 bases short and J 0 bases short, with 8 bases between. CDR3 length: 13 amino acids. The DNA of the CDR3 is TGTGCCTGGAGTTCCGGGGGCTCCTACGAGCAGTACGTC. Protein sequence: CAWSSGGSYEQYV.

This clone was counted only a few times. The rearrangement links TRBV2 to TRBJ1-1; D may be TRBD1 (6 bases). This CDR3 contains 14 residues. Germline assignment: CDR1 SNHLY and CDR2 FYNNEI. V shed 7 bases and J shed 4 bases, with 16 bases lying between them. CDR3 residues: CASTGLQGFTEAFF. CDR3 nucleotide sequence: TGTGCCAGCACTGGATTACAGGGTTTCACTGAAGCTTTCTTT.

The genes are TRBV4-3 and TRBJ2-5, with 7 nucleotides matching TRBD2. V was clipped by 5 bases and J by 2 bases; unmatched bases: 8. This CDR3 region has 15 residues. Germline-derived CDR1 and CDR2 are LGHNA and YSLEER. CDR3 bases: TGCGCCAGCAGCTTTGCGGATAGCGGGCAAGAGACCCAGTACTTC. This codes for CASSFADSGQETQYF.